The sample holds a few counts of the clone carrying this TCR beta chain. Its matching antigen is unknown. The data were taken from a study of T cell responses to AZD1222 COVID-19 vaccine. In the study overall: Some second doses came at about 4 weeks and others at about 12 weeks; these were pooled.

The V gene lost 6 bases and the J gene lost 4 bases, with 13 bases spanning the gap. The CDR3 extends over 14 amino acids. The germline CDR1 and CDR2 sequences are SNHLY and FYNNEI. The protocol was immunoSEQ multiplex PCR, while the TCRdb copy is restricted to in-frame clones and leaves out a portion. The repertoire holds 98,000 or so clones, with just over 85% as singletons. General study findings and limits: White British ancestry dominated among donors, who included more females, and clonal diversity was possibly underestimated. Among AZD1222 vaccinees, only five to seven were seropositive at baseline.

This sample comprised peripheral blood, obtained on day 0 of AZD1222 vaccination. This sequence was found in an adult in good health. The rearrangement uses TRBV2 and TRBJ1-3, with D possibly matching TRBD1 (5 bases). CDR3 loop: CASRPRVAGNTIYF. CDR3 nucleotides: TGTGCCAGCAGACCCAGGGTGGCAGGAAACACCATATATTTT.